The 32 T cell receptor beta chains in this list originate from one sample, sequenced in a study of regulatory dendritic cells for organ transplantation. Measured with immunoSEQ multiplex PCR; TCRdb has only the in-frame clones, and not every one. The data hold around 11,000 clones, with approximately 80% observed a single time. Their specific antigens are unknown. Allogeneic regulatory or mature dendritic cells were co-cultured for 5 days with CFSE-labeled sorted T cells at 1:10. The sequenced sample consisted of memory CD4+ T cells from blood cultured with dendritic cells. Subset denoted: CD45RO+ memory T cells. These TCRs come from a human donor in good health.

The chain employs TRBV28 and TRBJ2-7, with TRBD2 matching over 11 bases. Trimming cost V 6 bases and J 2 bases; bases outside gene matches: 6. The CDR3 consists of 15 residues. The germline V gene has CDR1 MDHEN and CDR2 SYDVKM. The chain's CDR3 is CASSRPGLAAYEQYF. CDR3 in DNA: TGTGCCAGCAGCCGTCCGGGACTAGCGGCCTACGAGCAGTACTTC.

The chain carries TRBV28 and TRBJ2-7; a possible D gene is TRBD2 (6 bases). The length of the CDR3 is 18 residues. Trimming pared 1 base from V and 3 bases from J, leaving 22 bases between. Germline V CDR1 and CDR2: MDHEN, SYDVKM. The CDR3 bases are TGTGCCAGCAGTTTATATCCCCCCCCGGGACTCGCCATCTACGAGCAGTACTTC. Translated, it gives CASSLYPPPGLAIYEQYF.

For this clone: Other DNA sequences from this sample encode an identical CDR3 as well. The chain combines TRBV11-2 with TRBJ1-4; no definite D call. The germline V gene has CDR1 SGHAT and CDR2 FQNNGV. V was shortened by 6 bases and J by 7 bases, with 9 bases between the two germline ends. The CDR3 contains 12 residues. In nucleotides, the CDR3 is TGTGCCAGCAGTAGGCAAGGTGAAAAACTGTTTTTT. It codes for CASSRQGEKLFF.

CDR3 DNA: TGTGCCAGCAGAGCCGGGACAGGGGAAGAGACCCAGTACTTC. It is translated as CASRAGTGEETQYF. V and J are TRBV2 and TRBJ2-5, with 10 bases that match TRBD1. V lost 6 bases and J lost 3; bases outside the gene matches: 4. The CDR3 extends over 14 amino acids. The germline V gene encodes CDR1 SNHLY and CDR2 FYNNEI. Full variable domain (missing parts from reference TRBV2 and TRBJ2-5): EPEVTQTPSHQVTQMGQEVILRCVPISNHLYFYWYRQILGQKVEFLVSFYNNEISEKSEIFDDQFSVERPDGSNFTLKIRSTKLEDSAMYFCASRAGTGEETQYFGPGTRLLVL.

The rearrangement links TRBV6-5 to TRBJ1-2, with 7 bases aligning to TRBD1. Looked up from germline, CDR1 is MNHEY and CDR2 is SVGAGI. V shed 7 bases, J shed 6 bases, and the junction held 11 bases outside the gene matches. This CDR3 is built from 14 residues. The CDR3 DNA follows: TGTGCCAGCAACCGGGGGTGGGGACAGAATGGCTACACCTTC. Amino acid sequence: CASNRGWGQNGYTF.

The chain's CDR3 is CASSSGLAGIYEQYF. CDR3 coding DNA: TGCGCCAGCAGCTCGGGACTAGCGGGAATCTACGAGCAGTACTTC. V usage is TRBV5-1 and J usage is TRBJ2-7; 13 nucleotides line up with TRBD2. Losses at the gene ends were 3 bases for V and 3 bases for J; bases not matched to a gene: 3. The CDR3 consists of 15 residues. The germline CDR1 and CDR2 sequences are SGHRS and YFSETQ. Full variable domain (outside the CDR3, taken from reference TRBV5-1 and TRBJ2-7): KAGVTQTPRYLIKTRGQQVTLSCSPISGHRSVSWYQQTPGQGLQFLFEYFSETQRNKGNFPGRFSGRQFSNSRSEMNVSTLELGDSALYLCASSSGLAGIYEQYFGPGTRLTVT.

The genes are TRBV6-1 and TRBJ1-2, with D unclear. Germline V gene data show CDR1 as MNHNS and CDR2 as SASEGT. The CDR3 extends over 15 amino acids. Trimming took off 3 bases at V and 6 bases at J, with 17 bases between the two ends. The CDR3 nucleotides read TGTGCCAGCAGTGATTGGGTCCCCCGAGGAAATGGCTACACCTTC. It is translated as CASSDWVPRGNGYTF.

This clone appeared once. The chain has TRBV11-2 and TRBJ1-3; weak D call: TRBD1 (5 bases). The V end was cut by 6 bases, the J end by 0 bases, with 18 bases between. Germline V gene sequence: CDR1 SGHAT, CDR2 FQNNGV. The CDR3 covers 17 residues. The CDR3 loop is CASSPSSWGSSGNTIYF. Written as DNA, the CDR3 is TGTGCCAGCAGTCCAAGCTCATGGGGGTCCTCTGGAAACACCATATATTTT.

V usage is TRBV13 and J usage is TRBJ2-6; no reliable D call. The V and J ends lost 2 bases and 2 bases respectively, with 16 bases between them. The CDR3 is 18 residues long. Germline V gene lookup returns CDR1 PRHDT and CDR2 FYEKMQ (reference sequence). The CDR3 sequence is CASSLYAPGFTGANVLTF. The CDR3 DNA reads TGTGCCAGCAGCTTATACGCCCCCGGATTTACTGGGGCCAACGTCCTGACTTTC.

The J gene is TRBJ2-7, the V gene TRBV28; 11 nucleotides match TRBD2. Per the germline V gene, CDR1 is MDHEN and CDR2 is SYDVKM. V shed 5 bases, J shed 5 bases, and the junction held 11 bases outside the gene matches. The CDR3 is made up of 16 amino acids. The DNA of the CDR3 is TGTGCCAGCAGTCCCTTAGCGGGAGGGCCGGTCAACGAGCAGTACTTC. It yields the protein CASSPLAGGPVNEQYF. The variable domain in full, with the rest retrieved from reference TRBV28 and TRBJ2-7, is DVKVTQSSRYLVKRTGEKVFLECVQDMDHENMFWYRQDPGLGLRLIYFSYDVKMKEKGDIPEGYSVSREKKERFSLILESASTNQTSMYLCASSPLAGGPVNEQYFGPGTRLTVT.

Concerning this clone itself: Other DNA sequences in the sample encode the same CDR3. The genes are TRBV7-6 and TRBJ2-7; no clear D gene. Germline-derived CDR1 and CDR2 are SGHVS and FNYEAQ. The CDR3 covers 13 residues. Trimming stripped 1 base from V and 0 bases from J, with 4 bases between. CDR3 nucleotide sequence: TGTGCCAGCAGCTTAGAAACCTCCTACGAGCAGTACTTC. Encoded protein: CASSLETSYEQYF.

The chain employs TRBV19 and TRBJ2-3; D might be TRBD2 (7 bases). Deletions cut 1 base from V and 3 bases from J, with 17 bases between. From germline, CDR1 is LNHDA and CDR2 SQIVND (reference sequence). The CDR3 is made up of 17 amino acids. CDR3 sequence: CASSIGRAGAFTDTQYF. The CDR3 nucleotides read TGTGCCAGTAGTATAGGTCGGGCGGGGGCCTTTACAGATACGCAGTATTTT.

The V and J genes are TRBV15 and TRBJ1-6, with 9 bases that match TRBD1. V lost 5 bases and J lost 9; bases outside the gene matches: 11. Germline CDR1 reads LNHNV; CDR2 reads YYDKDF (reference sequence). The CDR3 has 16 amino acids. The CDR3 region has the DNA TGTGCCACCAGCGATTATACCGGGACAGGGTCTTCACCCCTCCACTTT. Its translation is CATSDYTGTGSSPLHF.

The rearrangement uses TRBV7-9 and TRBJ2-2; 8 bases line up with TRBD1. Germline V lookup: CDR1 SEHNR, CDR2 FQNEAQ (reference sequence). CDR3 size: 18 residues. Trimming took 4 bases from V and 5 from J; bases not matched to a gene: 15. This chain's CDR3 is CASSSDRVRRGLTGELFF. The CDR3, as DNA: TGTGCCAGCAGCTCGGACAGGGTTAGGAGAGGGTTGACCGGGGAGCTGTTTTTT.

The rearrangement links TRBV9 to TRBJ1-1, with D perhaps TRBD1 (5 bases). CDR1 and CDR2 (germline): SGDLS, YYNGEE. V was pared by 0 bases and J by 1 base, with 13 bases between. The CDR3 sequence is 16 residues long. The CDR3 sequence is CASSVGGVRGNTEAFF. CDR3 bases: TGTGCCAGCAGCGTAGGAGGGGTCCGAGGGAACACTGAAGCTTTCTTT.

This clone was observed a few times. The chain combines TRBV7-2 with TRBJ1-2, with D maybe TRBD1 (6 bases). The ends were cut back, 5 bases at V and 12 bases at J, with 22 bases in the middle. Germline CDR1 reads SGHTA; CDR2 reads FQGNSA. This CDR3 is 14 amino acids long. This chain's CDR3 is CASSPSVDRKENTF. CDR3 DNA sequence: TGTGCCAGCAGCCCGAGCGTAGACAGGAAAGAAAACACCTTC.

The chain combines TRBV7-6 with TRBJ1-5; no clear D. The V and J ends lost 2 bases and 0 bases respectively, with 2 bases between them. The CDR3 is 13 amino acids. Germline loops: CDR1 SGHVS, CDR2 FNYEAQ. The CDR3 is CASSLNSNQPQHF. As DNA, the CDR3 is TGTGCCAGCAGCTTAAATAGCAATCAGCCCCAGCATTTT.

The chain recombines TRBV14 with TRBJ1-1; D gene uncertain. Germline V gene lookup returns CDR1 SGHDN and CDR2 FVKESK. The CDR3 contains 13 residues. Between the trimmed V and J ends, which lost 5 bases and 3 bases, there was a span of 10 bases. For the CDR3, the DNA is TGTGCCAGCAGCTTTCAGTTGCACACTGAAGCTTTCTTT. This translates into CASSFQLHTEAFF.

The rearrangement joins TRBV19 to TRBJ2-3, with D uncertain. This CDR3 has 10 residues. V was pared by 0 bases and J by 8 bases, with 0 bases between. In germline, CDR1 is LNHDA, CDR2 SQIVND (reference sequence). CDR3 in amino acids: CASSIDTQYF. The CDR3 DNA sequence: TGTGCCAGTAGTATAGATACGCAGTATTTT.

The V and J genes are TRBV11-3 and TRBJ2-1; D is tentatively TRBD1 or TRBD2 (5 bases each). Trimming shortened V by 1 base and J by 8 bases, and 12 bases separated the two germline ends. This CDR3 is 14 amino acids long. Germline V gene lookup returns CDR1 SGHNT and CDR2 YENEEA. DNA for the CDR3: TGTGCCAGCAGCTTAGGAGGGGCCGTGGATGAGCAGTTCTTC. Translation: CASSLGGAVDEQFF. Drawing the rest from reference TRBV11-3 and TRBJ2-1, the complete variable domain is EAGVVQSPRYKIIEKKQPVAFWCNPISGHNTLYWYLQNLGQGPELLIRYENEEAVDDSQLPKDRFSAERLKGVDSTLKIQPAELGDSAVYLCASSLGGAVDEQFFGPGTRLTVL.

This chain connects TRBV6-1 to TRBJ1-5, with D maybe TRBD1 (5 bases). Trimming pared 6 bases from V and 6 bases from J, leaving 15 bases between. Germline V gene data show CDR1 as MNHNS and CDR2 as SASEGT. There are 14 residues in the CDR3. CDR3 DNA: TGTGCCAGCAGGTTCTCGGGGGAAAGTCAGCCCCAGCATTTT. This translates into CASRFSGESQPQHF.

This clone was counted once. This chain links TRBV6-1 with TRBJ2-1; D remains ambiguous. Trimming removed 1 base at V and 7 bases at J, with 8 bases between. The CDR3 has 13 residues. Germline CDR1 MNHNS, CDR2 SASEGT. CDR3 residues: CASSEGVGNEQFF. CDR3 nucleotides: TGTGCCAGCAGTGAAGGGGTCGGGAATGAGCAGTTCTTC.

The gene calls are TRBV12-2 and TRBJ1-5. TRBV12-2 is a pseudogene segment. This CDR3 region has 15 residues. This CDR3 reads CASRLVRGGNQPQHF. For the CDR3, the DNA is TGTGCAAGTCGCTTAGTACGAGGGGGCAATCAGCCCCAGCATTTT.

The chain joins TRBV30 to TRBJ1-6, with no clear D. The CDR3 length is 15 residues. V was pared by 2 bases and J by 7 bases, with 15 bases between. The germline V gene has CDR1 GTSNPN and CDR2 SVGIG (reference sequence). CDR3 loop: CAWSKDRRTNSPLHF. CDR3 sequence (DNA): TGTGCCTGGAGTAAGGATAGACGGACCAATTCACCCCTCCACTTT.

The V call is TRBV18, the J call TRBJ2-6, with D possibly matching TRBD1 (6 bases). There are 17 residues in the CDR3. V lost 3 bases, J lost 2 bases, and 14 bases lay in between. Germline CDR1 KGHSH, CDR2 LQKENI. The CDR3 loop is CASSPSTGSAGANVLTF. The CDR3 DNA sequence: TGTGCCAGCTCACCTTCAACAGGGTCCGCTGGGGCCAACGTCCTGACTTTC.

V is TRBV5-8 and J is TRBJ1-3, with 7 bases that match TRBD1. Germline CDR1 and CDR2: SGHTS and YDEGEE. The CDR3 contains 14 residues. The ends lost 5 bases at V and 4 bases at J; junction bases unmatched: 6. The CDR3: CASRSGTAGNTIYF. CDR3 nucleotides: TGTGCCAGCAGGTCCGGGACAGCCGGAAACACCATATATTTT.

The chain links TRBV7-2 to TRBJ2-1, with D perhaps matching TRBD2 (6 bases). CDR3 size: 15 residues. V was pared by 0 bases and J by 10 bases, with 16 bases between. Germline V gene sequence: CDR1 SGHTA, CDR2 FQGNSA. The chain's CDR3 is CASSLALRRAGEQFF. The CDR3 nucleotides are TGTGCCAGCAGCTTAGCCCTGCGCCGGGCGGGGGAGCAGTTCTTC.

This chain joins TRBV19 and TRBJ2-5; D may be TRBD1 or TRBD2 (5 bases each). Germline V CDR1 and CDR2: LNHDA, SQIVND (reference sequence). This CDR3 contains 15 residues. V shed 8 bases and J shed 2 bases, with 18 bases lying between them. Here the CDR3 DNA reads TGTGCCAGTGGCACCGGGACCGCAGATCAAGAGACCCAGTACTTC. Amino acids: CASGTGTADQETQYF.

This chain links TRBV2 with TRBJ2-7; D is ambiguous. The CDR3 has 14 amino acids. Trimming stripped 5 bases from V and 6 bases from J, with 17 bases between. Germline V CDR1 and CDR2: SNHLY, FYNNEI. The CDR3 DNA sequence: TGTGCCAGCAGTCCCGGTTACATGGAAGGCGAGCAGTACTTC. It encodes CASSPGYMEGEQYF.

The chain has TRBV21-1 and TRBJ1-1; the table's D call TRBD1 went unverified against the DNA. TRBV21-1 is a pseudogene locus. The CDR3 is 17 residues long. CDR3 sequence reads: CASSSLTGRGDSTEAFF. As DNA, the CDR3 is TGTGCCAGCAGCAGCCTAACAGGTCGCGGCGATTCCACTGAAGCTTTCTTT.

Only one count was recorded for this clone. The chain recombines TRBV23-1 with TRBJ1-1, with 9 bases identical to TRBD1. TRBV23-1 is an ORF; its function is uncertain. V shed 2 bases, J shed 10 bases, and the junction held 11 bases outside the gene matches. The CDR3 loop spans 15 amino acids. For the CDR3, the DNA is TGCGCCAGCAGTCAACGTCCCGGGACAGGGCTCGGAGCTTTCTTT. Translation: CASSQRPGTGLGAFF.

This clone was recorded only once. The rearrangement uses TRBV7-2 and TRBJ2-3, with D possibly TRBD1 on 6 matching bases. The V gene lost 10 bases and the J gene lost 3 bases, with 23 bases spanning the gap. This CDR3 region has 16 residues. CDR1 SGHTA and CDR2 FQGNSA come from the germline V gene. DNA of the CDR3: TGTGCCACTGACCTGGACAGTGGAGTAAGGACAGATACGCAGTATTTT. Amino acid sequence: CATDLDSGVRTDTQYF.